This TCR beta chain appears in the sequencing data of a study of T cell repertoires in aging, cancer and after chemotherapy. Overall study context: Donor ages fell into six groups from 30 or younger up to 70 or older.

Peripheral blood genomic DNA, not sorted cells or RNA, was the template. Study-wide findings and caveats: These repertoire data do not allow conclusions about immunological memory after chemotherapy. In cancer patients, declining TCR diversity with age involved lost richness and lost evenness. Age-matched healthy donors had significantly more diverse, less clonal blood TCR repertoires than untreated cancer patients.

Germline V lookup: CDR1 LGHNA, CDR2 YNFKEQ. The CDR3 has 13 residues. Trimming left V 5 bases short and J 6 bases short, with 11 bases between. The sample holds one count of this clonotype. Its cognate antigen is unknown. Multiplex touch-down PCR with TRB-A/B primers amplified rearranged V-D-J TRB sequences. TCRdb passed the multiplex PCR reads through MiXCR, listing each CDR3 protein once. The table has about 5,400 distinct CDR3 sequences, about two fifths seen once. Specimen: blood. The rearrangement uses TRBV4-2 and TRBJ2-1; D might be TRBD1 or TRBD2, each matching 5 bases. This sequence was found in a human donor in good health. The CDR3 DNA reads TGTGCCAGCAGCTTCCGGGGCCCCAATGAGCAGTTCTTC. Its translation: CASSFRGPNEQFF.